This T cell receptor (beta chain) is drawn from a study of T cells after yellow fever vaccination. Study as a whole: The fractions with low cell numbers were processed using SMART-Seq v4 Ultra Low Input. General observations from the study: A secondary response was less intense yet reached its peak sooner, at day 5 versus 15.

It was through 5'RACE template switching that TCR cDNA was made, with a universal primer site and UMIs added. One entry per CDR3 protein, called by TCRdb with MiXCR from the 5' RACE reads. The sample includes a few hundred thousand distinct CDR3 sequences, roughly 3.9% of them seen just once. V shed 4 bases and J shed 4 bases, with 14 bases lying between them. CDR1 SGDLS and CDR2 YYNGEE come from the germline V gene. This CDR3 region has 14 residues. This clonotype appeared many times. Its cognate antigen is unknown. This sequence joins TRBV9 and TRBJ1-2; maybe TRBD1 (6 bases). This receptor was obtained from a man aged 18 to 29 who received the YFV17D yellow fever vaccine. Material: PBMCs, obtained 5 days after the yellow fever booster vaccination. CDR3 amino acids: CASSPFGQPYGYTF. The DNA for the CDR3 is TGTGCCAGCAGCCCATTCGGACAGCCCTATGGCTACACCTTC.